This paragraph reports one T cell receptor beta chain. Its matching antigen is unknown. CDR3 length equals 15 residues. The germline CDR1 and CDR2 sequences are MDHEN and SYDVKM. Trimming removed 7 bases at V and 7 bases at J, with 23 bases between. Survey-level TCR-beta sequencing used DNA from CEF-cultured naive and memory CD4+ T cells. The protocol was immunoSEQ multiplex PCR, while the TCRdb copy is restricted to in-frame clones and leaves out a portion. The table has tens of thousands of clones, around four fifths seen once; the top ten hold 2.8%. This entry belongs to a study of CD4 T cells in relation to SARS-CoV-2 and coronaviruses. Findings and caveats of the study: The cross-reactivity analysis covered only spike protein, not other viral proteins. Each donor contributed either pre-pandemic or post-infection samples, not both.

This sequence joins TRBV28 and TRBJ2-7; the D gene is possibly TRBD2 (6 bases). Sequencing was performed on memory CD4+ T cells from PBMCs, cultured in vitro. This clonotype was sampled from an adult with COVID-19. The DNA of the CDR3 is TGTGCCAGCACCCTCCGCGGGGCATCTCGAGGGGAGCAGTACTTC. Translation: CASTLRGASRGEQYF.